The clone carrying this T cell receptor beta chain showed up many times. Its antigen is not identified. This record belongs to a study of breast tumors, draining lymph nodes, adjacent tissues. Whole-study findings and limits: Most tumor T cells seemingly derive from lymph node, then expand in tumor. Luminal-like breast cancer showed significantly higher tumor–nontumor repertoire similarity than basal-like. Tumor TCR diversity was below lymph nodes but above nontumor tissue. Data only fit, rather than demonstrated, lymph node origin of most tumor T cells.

The lymph nodes were axillary draining lymph nodes from breast cancer patients. TCRdb re-called the multiplex PCR reads through MiXCR, storing one row per CDR3 protein. The repertoire holds about 120,000 distinct CDR3 sequences, with around 20% as singletons. V trimming: 6 bases; J trimming: 4 bases; junction bases outside the gene matches: 4. This CDR3 is built from 14 residues. The material sequenced was axillary lymph node tissue. This TCR came from a female donor with breast cancer. Some clones in this sample may be carry-over from other donors' samples. V usage is TRBV12-3 or TRBV12-4 and J usage is TRBJ2-1; TRBD1 aligns across 9 bases. CDR3 in DNA: TGTGCCAGCAGACCGGGACAGGGTTACAATGAGCAGTTCTTC. As protein: CASRPGQGYNEQFF.